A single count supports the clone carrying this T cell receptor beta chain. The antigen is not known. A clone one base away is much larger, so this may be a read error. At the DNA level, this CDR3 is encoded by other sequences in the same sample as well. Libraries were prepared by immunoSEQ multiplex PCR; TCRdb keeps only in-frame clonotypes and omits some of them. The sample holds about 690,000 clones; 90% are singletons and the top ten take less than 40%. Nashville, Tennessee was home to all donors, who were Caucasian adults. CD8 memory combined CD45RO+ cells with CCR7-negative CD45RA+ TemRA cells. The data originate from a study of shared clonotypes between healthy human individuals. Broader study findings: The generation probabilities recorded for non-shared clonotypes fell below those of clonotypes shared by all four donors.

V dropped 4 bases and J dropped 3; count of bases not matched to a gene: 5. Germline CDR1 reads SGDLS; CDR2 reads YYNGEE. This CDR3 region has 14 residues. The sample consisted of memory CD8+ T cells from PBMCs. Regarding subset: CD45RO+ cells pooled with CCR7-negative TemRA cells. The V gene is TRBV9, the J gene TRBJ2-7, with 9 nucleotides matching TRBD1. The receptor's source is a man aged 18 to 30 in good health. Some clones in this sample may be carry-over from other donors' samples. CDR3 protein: CASSPGTGNYEQYF. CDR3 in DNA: TGTGCCAGCAGCCCCGGGACAGGGAACTACGAGCAGTACTTC.